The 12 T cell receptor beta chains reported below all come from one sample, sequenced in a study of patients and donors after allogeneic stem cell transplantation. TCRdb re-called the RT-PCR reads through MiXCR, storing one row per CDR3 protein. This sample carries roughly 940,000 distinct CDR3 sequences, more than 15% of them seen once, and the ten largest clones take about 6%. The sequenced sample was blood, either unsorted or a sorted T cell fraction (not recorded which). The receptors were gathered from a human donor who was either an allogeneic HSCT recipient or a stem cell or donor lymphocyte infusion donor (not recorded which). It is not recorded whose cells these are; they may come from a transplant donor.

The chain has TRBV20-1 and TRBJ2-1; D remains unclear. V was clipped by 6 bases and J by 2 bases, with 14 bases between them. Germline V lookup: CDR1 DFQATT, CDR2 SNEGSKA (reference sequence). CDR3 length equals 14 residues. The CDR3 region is CSARRIPPYNEQFF. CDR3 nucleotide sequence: TGCAGTGCCCGACGGATCCCTCCCTACAATGAGCAGTTCTTC.

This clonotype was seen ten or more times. This CDR3 reads CASSLTIPQAPLHF. DNA of the CDR3: TGTGCCAGCAGTTTAACAATTCCCCAGGCACCCCTCCACTTT. The rearrangement joins TRBV12-3 or TRBV12-4 to TRBJ1-6, with unresolved D. V was clipped by 2 bases and J by 11 bases, with 13 bases between them. This CDR3 is 14 amino acids long.

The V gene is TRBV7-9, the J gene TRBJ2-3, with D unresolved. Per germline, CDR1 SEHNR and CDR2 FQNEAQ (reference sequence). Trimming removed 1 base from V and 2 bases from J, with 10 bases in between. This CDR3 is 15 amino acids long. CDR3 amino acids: CASSLVSEATDTQYF. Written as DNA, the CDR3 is TGTGCCAGCAGCTTAGTATCCGAAGCCACAGATACGCAGTATTTT.

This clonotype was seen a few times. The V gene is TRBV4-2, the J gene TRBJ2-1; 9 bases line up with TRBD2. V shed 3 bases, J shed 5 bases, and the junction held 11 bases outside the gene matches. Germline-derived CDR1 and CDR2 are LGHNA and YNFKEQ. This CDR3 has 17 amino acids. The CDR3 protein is CASSQVGLASRDNEQFF. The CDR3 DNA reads TGTGCCAGCAGCCAGGTAGGACTAGCGTCCAGAGACAATGAGCAGTTCTTC.

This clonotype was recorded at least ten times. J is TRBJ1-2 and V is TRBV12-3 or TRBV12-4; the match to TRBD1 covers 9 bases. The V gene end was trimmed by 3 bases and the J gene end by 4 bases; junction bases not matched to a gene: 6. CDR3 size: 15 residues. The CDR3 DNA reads TGTGCCAGCAGTTTGAACAGGGGGCTCTCCTATGGCTACACCTTC. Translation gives CASSLNRGLSYGYTF.

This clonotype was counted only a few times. CDR3 DNA sequence: TGTGCCAGTACCTCGGGGAGGGGTTTGTATCAGCCCCAGCATTTT. Translation: CASTSGRGLYQPQHF. The chain joins TRBV19 to TRBJ1-5; possibly TRBD1 for D (5 bases). V shed 7 bases and J shed 5 bases, with 18 bases lying between them. The CDR3 is 15 amino acids. Germline CDR1 reads LNHDA; CDR2 reads SQIVND (reference sequence).

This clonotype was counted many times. The DNA for the CDR3 is TGTGCCAGCAGTCCCCCCGCGGGAGTAATCGGGGAGCTGTTTTTT. Translated, it gives CASSPPAGVIGELFF. The rearrangement joins TRBV12-3 or TRBV12-4 to TRBJ2-2; 7 nucleotides agree with TRBD2. CDR3 size: 15 residues. V was pared by 5 bases and J by 7 bases, with 10 bases of the junction left unmatched.

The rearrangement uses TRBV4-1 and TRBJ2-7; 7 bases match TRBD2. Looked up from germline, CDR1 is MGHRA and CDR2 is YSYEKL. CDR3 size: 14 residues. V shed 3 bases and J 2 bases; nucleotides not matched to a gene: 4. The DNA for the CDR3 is TGCGCCAGCAGCCAGGGGGGGACTACCTACGAGCAGTACTTC. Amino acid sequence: CASSQGGTTYEQYF.

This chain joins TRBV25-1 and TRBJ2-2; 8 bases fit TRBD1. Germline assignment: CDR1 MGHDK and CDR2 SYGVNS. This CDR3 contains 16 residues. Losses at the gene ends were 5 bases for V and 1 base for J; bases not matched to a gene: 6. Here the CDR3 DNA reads TGTGCCAGCAGTAATCGGACAGGGAAGAACACCGGGGAGCTGTTTTTT. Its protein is CASSNRTGKNTGELFF.

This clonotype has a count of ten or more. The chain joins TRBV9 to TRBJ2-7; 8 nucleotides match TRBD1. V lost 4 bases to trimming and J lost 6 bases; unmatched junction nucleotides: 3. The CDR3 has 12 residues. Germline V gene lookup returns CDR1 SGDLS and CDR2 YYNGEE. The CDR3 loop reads CASSRTGGEQYF. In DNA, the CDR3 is TGTGCCAGCAGCAGAACAGGGGGCGAGCAGTACTTC.

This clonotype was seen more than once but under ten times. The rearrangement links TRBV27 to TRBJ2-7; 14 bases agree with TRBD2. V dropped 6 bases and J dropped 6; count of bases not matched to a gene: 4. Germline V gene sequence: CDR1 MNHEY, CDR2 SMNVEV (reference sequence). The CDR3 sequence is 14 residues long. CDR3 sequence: CASRGLAGEGEQYF. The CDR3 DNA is TGTGCCAGCAGGGGACTAGCGGGAGAGGGCGAGCAGTACTTC.

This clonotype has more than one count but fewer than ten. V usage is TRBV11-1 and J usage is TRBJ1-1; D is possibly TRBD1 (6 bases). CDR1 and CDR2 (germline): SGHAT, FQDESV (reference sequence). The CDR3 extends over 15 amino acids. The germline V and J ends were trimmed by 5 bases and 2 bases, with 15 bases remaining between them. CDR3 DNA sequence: TGTGCCAGCAGCGTCAAACAGGGAATCAACACTGAAGCTTTCTTT. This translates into CASSVKQGINTEAFF.